A selection of T cell receptor beta chains follows, all from one sample in a study of shared clonotypes between healthy human individuals. The data were produced by immunoSEQ multiplex PCR, yet TCRdb's version contains in-frame clones alone and is incomplete. This table has millions of clones, 85% to 95% appearing once. What was sequenced was naive CD4+ T cells sorted from blood. The receptors were gathered from a man aged 18 to 29 in good health. CDR3s include the opening cysteine and the closing phenylalanine or tryptophan. Each record gives: J gene, D gene, V gene, clone size, CDR3 length, CDR3 protein, CDR3 DNA. A D gene is named only where the DNA matches it firmly. For some rows the clone size is stated as once, few or many, or as a class when expanded; others skip it.

J: TRBJ1-1; D: -; V: TRBV29-1; size: -; length: 12; CDR3: CTDGGRPTEAFF; DNA: TGCACCGATGGGGGTCGCCCCACTGAAGCTTTCTTT
J: TRBJ2-5; D: -; V: TRBV14; size: -; length: 13; CDR3: CASSQNFDETQYF; DNA: TGTGCCAGCAGCCAAAACTTCGATGAGACCCAGTACTTC
J: TRBJ2-7; D: TRBD2; V: TRBV4-1; size: -; length: 17; CDR3: CASSQSRLAGAAYEQYF; DNA: TGCGCCAGCAGCCAAAGCCGACTAGCGGGAGCGGCCTACGAGCAGTACTTC
J: TRBJ2-1; D: -; V: TRBV7-2; size: -; length: 13; CDR3: CASSFDLYNEQFF; DNA: TGTGCCAGCAGCTTCGACCTATACAATGAGCAGTTCTTC
J: TRBJ1-4; D: -; V: TRBV6-1; size: -; length: 11; CDR3: CASRNYEKLFF; DNA: TGTGCCAGCAGAAATTATGAAAAACTGTTTTTT
J: TRBJ2-3; D: TRBD2; V: TRBV28; size: -; length: 15; CDR3: CASLTSGGFGDTQYF; DNA: TGTGCCAGCCTGACTAGCGGGGGGTTTGGAGATACGCAGTATTTT
J: TRBJ2-7; D: -; V: TRBV15; size: -; length: 13; CDR3: CATSRLDRYEQYF; DNA: TGTGCCACCAGCAGACTCGACAGGTACGAGCAGTACTTC
J: TRBJ1-5; D: TRBD1; V: TRBV6-5; size: -; length: 14; CDR3: CASRERDRVGPQHF; DNA: TGTGCCAGCAGGGAACGGGACAGGGTTGGGCCCCAGCATTTT
J: TRBJ2-6; D: TRBD1; V: TRBV29-1; size: -; length: 16; CDR3: CSVETGFPPGANVLTF; DNA: TGCAGCGTTGAGACAGGGTTTCCCCCTGGGGCCAACGTCCTGACTTTC
J: TRBJ1-2; D: TRBD1; V: TRBV6-5; size: -; length: 14; CDR3: CASSYSEQGNGYTF; DNA: TGTGCCAGCAGTTACTCGGAACAGGGGAATGGCTACACCTTC
J: TRBJ2-7; D: TRBD2; V: TRBV29-1; size: once; length: 13; CDR3: CSVDNQGGNEQYF; DNA: TGCAGCGTTGATAACCAGGGAGGGAACGAGCAGTACTTC
J: TRBJ1-2; D: -; V: TRBV6-6; size: -; length: 14; CDR3: CASSYPGKDYGYTF; DNA: TGTGCCAGCAGTTATCCGGGAAAGGACTATGGCTACACCTTC
J: TRBJ2-5; D: TRBD2; V: TRBV5-4; size: -; length: 15; CDR3: CASSSPSGTQETQYF; DNA: TGTGCCAGCAGTTCTCCTAGCGGGACACAAGAGACCCAGTACTTC
J: TRBJ1-4; D: TRBD1; V: TRBV6-6; size: -; length: 14; CDR3: CASRGQGAPEKLFF; DNA: TGTGCCAGCAGGGGACAGGGGGCGCCTGAAAAACTGTTTTTT
J: TRBJ1-3; D: TRBD1; V: TRBV5-4; size: once; length: 14; CDR3: CASSPGGSGNTIYF; DNA: TGTGCCAGCAGCCCAGGGGGATCTGGAAACACCATATATTTT
J: TRBJ2-7; D: TRBD2; V: TRBV7-2; size: -; length: 15; CDR3: CASSLARLAGHEQYF; DNA: TGTGCCAGCAGCTTAGCGCGACTAGCGGGCCACGAGCAGTACTTC
J: TRBJ1-2; D: -; V: TRBV30; size: -; length: 13; CDR3: CAWAGRANYGYTF; DNA: TGTGCCTGGGCGGGGAGGGCTAACTATGGCTACACCTTC
J: TRBJ1-6; D: -; V: TRBV11-2; size: -; length: 15; CDR3: CASSLASGGLSPLHF; DNA: TGTGCCAGCAGCTTGGCGTCCGGGGGCCTTTCACCCCTCCACTTT
J: TRBJ2-7; D: -; V: TRBV5-1; size: -; length: 12; CDR3: CASSPPGNEQYF; DNA: TGCGCCAGCAGCCCCCCAGGGAACGAGCAGTACTTC
J: TRBJ2-7; D: TRBD2; V: TRBV4-3; size: -; length: 16; CDR3: CASSQETSGGNYEQYF; DNA: TGCGCCAGCAGCCAAGAAACTAGCGGAGGGAACTACGAGCAGTACTTC
J: TRBJ2-7; D: TRBD1; V: TRBV4-1; size: -; length: 18; CDR3: CASSQGAPRGQGRDEQYF; DNA: TGCGCCAGCAGCCAAGGGGCTCCGCGGGGACAGGGGCGGGACGAGCAGTACTTC
J: TRBJ1-5; D: -; V: TRBV6-1; size: -; length: 13; CDR3: CASSRQRDQPQHF; DNA: TGTGCCAGCAGCCGACAGAGGGATCAGCCCCAGCATTTT
J: TRBJ1-2; D: -; V: TRBV2; size: -; length: 13; CDR3: CASTEDPQSGYTF; DNA: TGTGCCAGCACCGAGGACCCACAGAGCGGCTACACCTTC
J: TRBJ2-5; D: -; V: TRBV9; size: -; length: 15; CDR3: CASSAGGGFEGTQYF; DNA: TGTGCCAGCAGCGCAGGAGGGGGGTTTGAAGGGACCCAGTACTTC
J: TRBJ2-1; D: TRBD2; V: TRBV7-2; size: -; length: 16; CDR3: CASSPRTSGGYNEQFF; DNA: TGTGCCAGCAGCCCGAGAACTAGCGGGGGGTACAATGAGCAGTTCTTC
J: TRBJ1-2; D: TRBD1; V: TRBV5-1; size: -; length: 13; CDR3: CASSEGQPYGYTF; DNA: TGCGCCAGCAGCGAGGGACAGCCCTATGGCTACACCTTC
J: TRBJ1-6; D: -; V: TRBV4-1; size: -; length: 18; CDR3: CASRMTDFQSSYNSPLHF; DNA: TGCGCCAGCAGGATGACAGATTTCCAGTCCTCCTATAATTCACCCCTCCACTTT
J: TRBJ1-5; D: -; V: TRBV12-5; size: -; length: 13; CDR3: CASGLYSNQPQHF; DNA: TGTGCTAGTGGTTTATACAGCAATCAGCCCCAGCATTTT
J: TRBJ1-1; D: -; V: TRBV10-1; size: few; length: 13; CDR3: CASSESISREAFF; DNA: TGCGCCAGCAGTGAGTCGATTTCAAGAGAAGCTTTCTTT
J: TRBJ1-5; D: -; V: TRBV6-6; size: -; length: 15; CDR3: CASSTASFSNQPQHF; DNA: TGTGCCAGCAGTACGGCAAGTTTTAGCAATCAGCCCCAGCATTTT
J: TRBJ1-2; D: TRBD1; V: TRBV30; size: -; length: 14; CDR3: CAWRDRGRIYGYTF; DNA: TGTGCCTGGAGAGACAGGGGGCGTATCTATGGCTACACCTTC
J: TRBJ2-5; D: TRBD1; V: TRBV2; size: -; length: 15; CDR3: CASSLVGTGLQTQYF; DNA: TGTGCCAGCAGCCTCGTAGGGACAGGGCTACAGACCCAGTACTTC
J: TRBJ2-5; D: -; V: TRBV11-1; size: -; length: 13; CDR3: CASSLVGVETQYF; DNA: TGTGCCAGCAGCTTAGTCGGGGTTGAGACCCAGTACTTC
J: TRBJ2-7; D: TRBD2; V: TRBV5-5; size: -; length: 16; CDR3: CASSPTLGRMENEQYF; DNA: TGTGCCAGCAGCCCAACGCTCGGGAGGATGGAGAACGAGCAGTACTTC
J: TRBJ2-3; D: -; V: TRBV6-1; size: -; length: 14; CDR3: CASEGSGSTDTQYF; DNA: TGTGCCAGCGAGGGTAGCGGTAGCACAGATACGCAGTATTTT
J: TRBJ1-1; D: TRBD1; V: TRBV10-3; size: -; length: 13; CDR3: CAIGTGGGTEAFF; DNA: TGTGCCATCGGAACAGGGGGAGGCACTGAAGCTTTCTTT
J: TRBJ2-4; D: -; V: TRBV11-2; size: -; length: 16; CDR3: CASSLGKTYPKNIQYF; DNA: TGTGCCAGCAGCTTAGGAAAAACCTACCCCAAAAACATTCAGTACTTC
J: TRBJ2-5; D: -; V: TRBV13; size: -; length: 15; CDR3: CASSPGTAPQETQYF; DNA: TGTGCCAGCAGCCCCGGGACTGCCCCTCAAGAGACCCAGTACTTC
J: TRBJ2-1; D: TRBD2; V: TRBV4-3; size: -; length: 15; CDR3: CASSLDSGTYNEQFF; DNA: TGCGCCAGCAGCCTAGATAGCGGGACCTACAATGAGCAGTTCTTC
J: TRBJ2-1; D: TRBD2; V: TRBV5-4; size: -; length: 16; CDR3: CASSLGGTSGRNEQFF; DNA: TGTGCCAGCAGCTTGGGTGGGACTAGCGGAAGGAATGAGCAGTTCTTC
J: TRBJ2-7; D: -; V: TRBV30; size: -; length: 11; CDR3: CAWSGPYEQYF; DNA: TGTGCCTGGAGTGGCCCCTACGAGCAGTACTTC
J: TRBJ1-3; D: -; V: TRBV10-3; size: -; length: 16; CDR3: CAISDGYLLSGNTIYF; DNA: TGTGCCATCTCCGACGGCTACCTCCTCTCTGGAAACACCATATATTTT
J: TRBJ1-5; D: -; V: TRBV30; size: once; length: 14; CDR3: CAWSPGEGNQPQHF; DNA: TGTGCCTGGAGTCCAGGGGAAGGAAATCAGCCCCAGCATTTT
J: TRBJ1-2; D: -; V: TRBV19; size: -; length: 13; CDR3: CASSTDSRYGYTF; DNA: TGTGCCAGTAGTACGGACAGCCGCTATGGCTACACCTTC
J: TRBJ2-5; D: -; V: TRBV7-9; size: once; length: 12; CDR3: CASSSPKETQYF; DNA: TGTGCCAGCAGCTCCCCCAAAGAGACCCAGTACTTC
J: TRBJ2-7; D: TRBD2; V: TRBV4-3; size: -; length: 18; CDR3: CASSHRLAGRRSPYEQYF; DNA: TGCGCCAGCAGCCACAGACTAGCGGGACGAAGGTCCCCCTACGAGCAGTACTTC
J: TRBJ1-1; D: -; V: TRBV5-1; size: -; length: 13; CDR3: CASATGMNTEAFF; DNA: TGCGCCAGCGCCACGGGCATGAACACTGAAGCTTTCTTT